This passage covers 6 T cell receptor beta chains from one sample sequenced in a study of blood T cell repertoires in COVID-19. Assay used: immunoSEQ multiplex PCR; TCRdb lists only in-frame clones, some missing. The sample records 300,000 to 450,000 clones, 88% being singletons. Sequenced input: PBMCs or T cells enriched from blood (not recorded which). The receptors originated from a woman in her late teens or twenties who had recovered from COVID-19.

V and J are TRBV2 and TRBJ1-1, with D perhaps TRBD1 (5 bases). V was clipped by 11 bases and J by 7 bases, with 14 bases between them. Germline CDR1 SNHLY, CDR2 FYNNEI. CDR3 size: 11 residues. This CDR3 reads CAGRQLFEAFF. In DNA form, the CDR3 reads TGTGCCGGCCGACAGCTCTTTGAAGCTTTCTTT.

This clone occurred a few times. V is TRBV6-1 and J is TRBJ1-1, with TRBD1 as a possible D gene (6 bases). CDR3 length: 15 residues. Germline assignment: CDR1 MNHNS and CDR2 SASEGT. V gave up 2 bases and J gave up 7 bases, with 17 bases separating them. In DNA, the CDR3 is TGTGCCAGCAGTGAATACCCACAAAACAGGGTTGAAGCTTTCTTT. Protein product: CASSEYPQNRVEAFF.

J is TRBJ1-2 and V is TRBV12-3 or TRBV12-4; 8 nucleotides align to TRBD1. J lost 4 bases, V lost 7 bases, and 5 bases had no gene match. The CDR3 extends over 13 amino acids. CDR3 amino acids: CASKTQGGYGYTF. The CDR3, as DNA: TGTGCCAGCAAGACACAGGGGGGCTATGGCTACACCTTC.

This clone was seen a single time. The chain combines TRBV9 with TRBJ1-4; 8 bases fit TRBD1. J was trimmed by 7 bases and V by 0 bases; bases with no gene match: 8. CDR3 length equals 16 residues. Germline CDR1 is SGDLS and CDR2 is YYNGEE. CDR3 in amino acids: CASSVATGGTGEKLFF. The CDR3 nucleotides read TGTGCCAGCAGCGTAGCCACAGGAGGGACAGGTGAAAAACTGTTTTTT.

This clone was counted once. The chain recombines TRBV19 with TRBJ1-2, with TRBD1 identical over 10 bases. In germline, CDR1 is LNHDA, CDR2 SQIVND (reference sequence). CDR3 length equals 16 residues. V shed 4 bases, J shed 0 bases, and the junction held 5 bases outside the gene matches. The CDR3 DNA is TGTGCCAGTAGTACCCCCGGGACAGGGGCTAACTATGGCTACACCTTC. Its translation is CASSTPGTGANYGYTF.

V usage is TRBV12-2 and J usage is TRBJ2-7; TRBD1, the table's D call, lacks a check against the DNA. TRBV12-2 is classified as a pseudogene. This CDR3 has 18 residues. CDR3 sequence: CASRLGTGPAPRSYEQYF. The DNA for the CDR3 is TGTGCAAGTCGCTTAGGTACTGGGCCGGCTCCACGCAGCTACGAGCAGTACTTC.